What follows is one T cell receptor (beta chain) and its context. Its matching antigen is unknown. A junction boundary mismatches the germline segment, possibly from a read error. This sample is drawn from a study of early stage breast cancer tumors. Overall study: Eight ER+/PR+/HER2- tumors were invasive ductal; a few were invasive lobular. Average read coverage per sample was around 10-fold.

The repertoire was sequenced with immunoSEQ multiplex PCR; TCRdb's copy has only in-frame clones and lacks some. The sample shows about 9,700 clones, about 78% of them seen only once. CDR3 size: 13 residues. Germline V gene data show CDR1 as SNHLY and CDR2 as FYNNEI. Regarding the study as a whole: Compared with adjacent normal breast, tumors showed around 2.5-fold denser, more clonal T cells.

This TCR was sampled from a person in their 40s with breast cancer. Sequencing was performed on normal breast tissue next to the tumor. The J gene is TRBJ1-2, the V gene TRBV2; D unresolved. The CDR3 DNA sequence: TGTGCCAGCAGTCTCACCGCTAACTATGGCCACACCTTC. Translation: CASSLTANYGHTF.